This T cell receptor (beta chain) was documented in a study of blood T cell repertoires in COVID-19. The overall study: Both acute and convalescent COVID-19 samples were obtained from the United States, Italy and Spain. The analysed material was cDNA or gDNA that came from T cells, B-cell-depleted T cells, or PBMCs.

The junction had 2 bases not matched to a gene; V was cut back by 5 bases and J by 4 bases. Germline V lookup: CDR1 SGHRS, CDR2 YFSETQ. CDR3 size: 14 residues. As originally analysed: Scientists estimated how many nucleated cells there were by amplifying reference gene primers. TCRdb keeps only in-frame clones here, not all; method: immunoSEQ multiplex PCR. The V and J calls and clone size come from that table; D and trimming were worked out from the DNA. The sample holds around 200,000 clones, roughly 84% seen once. This chain uses TRBV5-1 with TRBJ2-3; 12 nucleotides align to TRBD2. Sequencing was carried out using peripheral blood. This clonotype was obtained from a man aged 50 to 59 with active or convalescent COVID-19. The CDR3 DNA reads as TGCGCCAGCAGGTCTAGCGGGGGGGCAGATACGCAGTATTTT. It codes for CASRSSGGADTQYF.